The clone carrying this T cell receptor (beta chain) was found many times. The data were obtained in a study of early T cells in non-severe SARS-CoV-2 infection. As for the study in general: Alpha and beta chains were unpaired, from unsorted whole-blood bulk RNA.

Germline V CDR1 and CDR2: DFQATT, SNEGSKA (reference sequence). CDR3 length: 13 residues. Trimming left V 2 bases short and J 8 bases short, with 15 bases between. Molecules of cDNA were individually given unique molecular identifiers that were attached to them. A single record per CDR3 protein comes from TCRdb applying MiXCR to the 5' RACE reads. The sample gives some 57,000 distinct CDR3 sequences, 9.3% of which show up once; 20% to 25% is in the top ten. The sequence was obtained from an adult who was a healthcare worker with PCR-confirmed SARS-CoV-2 infection or an uninfected control (not recorded which). The V gene is TRBV20-1, the J gene TRBJ1-2; D unresolved. The sample taken for sequencing was whole blood. CDR3 sequence: CSARRTRMGGYTF. The CDR3 bases are TGCAGTGCTAGAAGGACCAGGATGGGAGGCTACACCTTC.